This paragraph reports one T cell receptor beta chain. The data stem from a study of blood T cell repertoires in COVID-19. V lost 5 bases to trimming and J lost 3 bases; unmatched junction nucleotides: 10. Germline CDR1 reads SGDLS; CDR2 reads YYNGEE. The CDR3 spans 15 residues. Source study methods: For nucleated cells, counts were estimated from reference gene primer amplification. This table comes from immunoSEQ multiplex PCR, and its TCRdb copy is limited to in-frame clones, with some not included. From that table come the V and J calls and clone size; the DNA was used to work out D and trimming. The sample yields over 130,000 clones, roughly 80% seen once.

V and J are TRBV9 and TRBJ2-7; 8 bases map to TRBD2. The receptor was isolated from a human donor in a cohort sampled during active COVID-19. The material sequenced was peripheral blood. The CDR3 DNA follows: TGTGCCAGCAGTCTAACTAGCGGCAGGAACTACGAGCAGTACTTC. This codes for CASSLTSGRNYEQYF.